Below, 14 T cell receptor beta chains from the same sample are listed, as sequenced in a study of PD-L1 blockade in urothelial cancer. TCRdb's copy holds only in-frame clones and misses some; the assay was immunoSEQ multiplex PCR. Seen here are tens of thousands of clones, just under 85% observed once, and the top ten hold approximately 16%. Time point described: pretreatment peripheral blood. The sequencing used PBMCs, collected around atezolizumab (anti-PD-L1) treatment. The receptors derive from a man older than 75 with urothelial cancer.

This chain joins TRBV7-2 and TRBJ1-5, with 10 bases lining up with TRBD1. There are 14 residues in the CDR3. Germline V lookup: CDR1 SGHTA, CDR2 FQGNSA. V was pared by 5 bases and J by 6 bases, with 4 bases of the junction left unmatched. This chain's CDR3 is CASSLDRGPQPQHF. Written as DNA, the CDR3 is TGTGCCAGCAGCCTAGACAGGGGGCCTCAGCCCCAGCATTTT.

The V and J genes are TRBV5-5 and TRBJ1-2; 8 bases agree with TRBD1. The CDR3 covers 13 residues. The V gene end was trimmed by 4 bases and the J gene end by 3 bases; junction bases not matched to a gene: 2. The V gene's germline CDR1 is SGHKS and CDR2 YYEKEE (reference sequence). In DNA form, the CDR3 reads TGTGCCAGCAGCCAACAGGGGGACTATGGCTACACCTTC. This gives the protein CASSQQGDYGYTF.

The V and J genes are TRBV7-2 and TRBJ2-7; 8 positions match TRBD2. V shed 2 bases and J 5 bases; nucleotides not matched to a gene: 8. Germline CDR1 and CDR2: SGHTA and FQGNSA. The CDR3 length is 15 residues. CDR3 residues: CASSLLGTSTDEQYF. Written as DNA, the CDR3 is TGTGCCAGCAGCTTACTGGGGACTAGTACCGACGAGCAGTACTTC.

The chain couples TRBV5-1 to TRBJ2-4, with D maybe TRBD1 (6 bases). CDR3 length: 17 residues. Trimming took 4 bases from V and 0 from J, leaving 17 bases between them. Germline V CDR1 and CDR2: SGHRS, YFSETQ. The CDR3 region has the DNA TGCGCCAGCAGCCAAAGGACAGAAGATCTAGCCAAAAACATTCAGTACTTC. Protein sequence: CASSQRTEDLAKNIQYF.

The CDR3 loop reads CASGLLAGQGSLGYQETQYF. The DNA for the CDR3 is TGTGCTAGTGGTTTGTTAGCGGGACAGGGGTCTTTAGGGTACCAAGAGACCCAGTACTTC. The V gene is TRBV12-5, the J gene TRBJ2-5, with 10 bases aligning to TRBD1. The CDR3 loop spans 20 amino acids. V lost 2 bases, J lost 0 bases, and 15 bases stayed unmatched. Germline assignment: CDR1 LGHNT and CDR2 FRNRAP.

The CDR3 sequence: CASRGGGRNTGELFF. CDR3 coding DNA: TGTGCCAGCAGAGGGGGGGGGCGGAACACCGGGGAGCTGTTTTTT. The chain has TRBV27 and TRBJ2-2, with D possibly being TRBD2 (7 bases). CDR3 length equals 15 residues. CDR1 is MNHEY and CDR2 is SMNVEV in the germline V gene (reference sequence). The V and J ends lost 6 bases and 1 base respectively, with 12 bases between them.

This clone has more than one count but fewer than ten. The chain links TRBV5-4 to TRBJ2-7, with D possibly matching TRBD2 (6 bases). The CDR3 extends over 14 amino acids. Deletions cut 4 bases from V and 7 bases from J, with 18 bases between. Germline V lookup: CDR1 SGHNT, CDR2 YYREEE (reference sequence). CDR3 protein: CASSPSGGTREQYF. The CDR3 nucleotides are TGTGCCAGCAGCCCCTCCGGGGGAACGAGAGAGCAGTACTTC. Full variable domain (missing parts from reference TRBV5-4 and TRBJ2-7): ETGVTQSPTHLIKTRGQQVTLRCSSQSGHNTVSWYQQALGQGPQFIFQYYREEENGRGNFPPRFSGLQFPNYSSELNVNALELDDSALYLCASSPSGGTREQYFGPGTRLTVT.

Here the CDR3 reads CASRRTPQSYEQYF. In nucleotides, the CDR3 is TGTGCCAGCAGGCGGACACCCCAGTCCTACGAGCAGTACTTC. The chain joins TRBV2 to TRBJ2-7, with D tentatively TRBD1 (5 bases). V lost 6 bases, J lost 1 base, and 13 bases lay in between. Germline V gene sequence: CDR1 SNHLY, CDR2 FYNNEI. The CDR3 spans 14 residues.

The count of this clone is one. This chain joins TRBV29-1 and TRBJ1-1, with 7 bases aligning to TRBD1. The CDR3 is 14 residues long. Germline V gene data show CDR1 as SQVTM and CDR2 as ANQGSEA. V dropped 4 bases and J dropped 4; count of bases not matched to a gene: 9. The CDR3 region is CSVVGGRGTTEAFF. In DNA, the CDR3 is TGCAGCGTTGTGGGGGGCAGGGGGACCACTGAAGCTTTCTTT.

The V gene is TRBV6-5, the J gene TRBJ2-7; no reliable D call. V gave up 8 bases and J gave up 1 base, with 12 bases separating them. In germline, CDR1 is MNHEY, CDR2 SVGAGI. CDR3 length equals 13 residues. The CDR3 bases are TGTGCCAGCCTATCCGCGACTTCCTACGAGCAGTACTTC. Translation gives CASLSATSYEQYF.

The rearrangement uses TRBV2 and TRBJ2-7; 10 bases map to TRBD1. Germline assignment: CDR1 SNHLY and CDR2 FYNNEI. The ends lost 6 bases at V and 9 bases at J; junction bases unmatched: 11. This CDR3 has 14 residues. DNA of the CDR3: TGTGCCAGCAGCGCTCGACCCGGGACAGGGGCGCAGTACTTC. Residues: CASSARPGTGAQYF.

The gene calls are TRBV29-1 and TRBJ1-1; 11 bases are a match to TRBD1. J was trimmed by 0 bases and V by 6 bases; bases with no gene match: 6. Germline V gene data show CDR1 as SQVTM and CDR2 as ANQGSEA. The CDR3 runs to 15 residues. The CDR3 nucleotides read TGCAGCGTGACCGGGACAGGGGGGATGAACACTGAAGCTTTCTTT. Its translation is CSVTGTGGMNTEAFF.

The sample holds a few counts of this clone. The chain uses TRBV19 and TRBJ2-7; D might be TRBD2 (6 bases). Germline V CDR1 and CDR2: LNHDA, SQIVND (reference sequence). The CDR3 is 15 amino acids. V lost 5 bases and J 1 base, leaving 15 bases between the germline ends. Here the CDR3 DNA reads TGTGCCAGTAGTCCCCGGGACTCCGATTCCTACGAGCAGTACTTC. As protein: CASSPRDSDSYEQYF.

The genes are TRBV18 and TRBJ2-5; D unclear. Germline CDR1 is KGHSH and CDR2 is LQKENI. Trimming shortened V by 3 bases and J by 5 bases, and 10 bases separated the two germline ends. The CDR3 extends over 13 amino acids. The CDR3 here is CASSPDSTETQYF. CDR3 DNA: TGTGCCAGCTCACCTGACTCAACGGAGACCCAGTACTTC.